This TCR beta chain was profiled in a study of shared clonotypes between healthy human individuals. Sorted-subset replicate PCR reactions were performed with about 200 ng DNA, corresponding to 30,000 to 35,000 T cell genomes. Only in-frame clones appear in the TCRdb table, and some are missing; sequencing was by immunoSEQ multiplex PCR. The table shows about 2.4 million clones, with more than 85% occurring only once. V was clipped by 2 bases and J by 4 bases, with 15 bases between them. Germline CDR1 and CDR2: GTSNPN and SVGIG (reference sequence). The CDR3 consists of 15 residues. The V gene is TRBV30, the J gene TRBJ1-3; perhaps TRBD1 as D (5 bases). The sequenced material came from naive CD4+ T cells from PBMCs. Subset reported: CD45RA+ positively selected. The sequence derives from a man aged 18 to 29 in good health. Some clones in this sample may be carry-over from other donors' samples. CDR3 nucleotide sequence: TGTGCCTGGAGTCTGGGAGGGGCGGGAGGAAACACCATATATTTT. Protein product: CAWSLGGAGGNTIYF.